This T cell receptor (beta chain) was found in a study of blood T cell repertoires in COVID-19. Generated by immunoSEQ multiplex PCR, the TCRdb table keeps only in-frame clones and is missing some. The sample gives around 75,000 clones, roughly 91% of which show up once; approximately 1.4% is in the top ten. This clone was detected once. J was trimmed by 5 bases and V by 5 bases; bases with no gene match: 5. From germline, CDR1 is SGHTA and CDR2 FQGNSA. CDR3 length: 14 residues. The TCR originated in a human donor in a cohort sampled during active COVID-19. This rearrangement joins TRBV7-2 to TRBJ2-5; 10 bases agree with TRBD2. What was sequenced was peripheral blood. The CDR3 DNA follows: TGTGCCAGCAGCCAGGGACTAGCGCGGGAGACCCAGTACTTC. Its protein is CASSQGLARETQYF. The whole variable domain, filled in from reference TRBV7-2 and TRBJ2-5, reads GAGVSQSPSNKVTEKGKDVELRCDPISGHTALYWYRQSLGQGLEFLIYFQGNSAPDKSGLPSDRFSAERTGGSVSTLTIQRTQQEDSAVYLCASSQGLARETQYFGPGTRLLVL.